The entry that follows covers one T cell receptor beta chain sequence. The antigen remains unidentified. The germline gives CDR1 SGHRS, CDR2 YFSETQ. CDR3 length equals 16 residues. Reprocessing the 5' RACE reads, TCRdb reports a single entry for every CDR3 protein and omits DNA. The sample totals around 550,000 distinct CDR3 sequences. The sample belongs to a study of T cells expressing NK-cell markers. Overall study context: Seven donors tested HCMV-seropositive and one tested seronegative among the eight sequenced. Study conclusions and caveats: Questions lingered over whether expanded NKG2C+ T cell clones were HCMV-specific.

This chain connects TRBV5-1 to TRBJ2-2; absent DNA, TCRdb's TRBD2 call cannot be checked. The origin of this receptor is a man aged 18 to 30 in good health. Sequenced sample: blood T cells: a sorted CD56 or NKG2C T cell subset, CD4+ or CD8+ T cells, or bulk PBMC T cells (not recorded which). The CDR3 region is CASSLILAKNTGELFF. Using reference TRBV5-1 and TRBJ2-2 for the parts outside the CDR3, the full variable domain is KAGVTQTPRYLIKTRGQQVTLSCSPISGHRSVSWYQQTPGQGLQFLFEYFSETQRNKGNFPGRFSGRQFSNSRSEMNVSTLELGDSALYLCASSLILAKNTGELFFGEGSRLTVL.